This T cell receptor (beta chain) came from a study of regulatory T cells in long-lasting Graves disease. CDR3-region Arm-PCR and iRepertoire HTBI primers produced the TCR beta libraries. One entry per CDR3 protein, called by TCRdb with MiXCR from the multiplex PCR reads. The sample records hundreds of thousands of distinct CDR3 sequences, approximately 15% being singletons. Time point specified: newly diagnosed GD, antithyroid drugs for less than 3 months. The authors made the TCR library using RNA they extracted from PBMCs. The trim removed 4 bases at V and 4 bases at J, leaving 3 bases unmatched. CDR3 length: 14 amino acids. Germline CDR1 reads LNHDA; CDR2 reads SQIVND (reference sequence). The sample was also linked to a second study, of T cells in Graves' hyperthyroidism and ophthalmopathy. That paper adds: Exclusions: uncontrolled infection, other autoimmune disease, pregnancy, lactation. The model's output predicted ophthalmopathy at a median of about 6.5 months prior to onset.

This sample comprised peripheral blood mononuclear cells (PBMCs), obtained at new diagnosis, from a patient treated with antithyroid drugs. V usage is TRBV19 and J usage is TRBJ1-1, with 10 bases that match TRBD1. This clonotype originated in a woman aged 40 to 55 with Graves disease. Written as DNA, the CDR3 is TGTGCCAGTAGTAAGGACAGGGGGGGCACTGAAGCTTTCTTT. Translation: CASSKDRGGTEAFF.